The clone carrying this TCR beta chain was observed a single time. In the original processing: Quantification of nucleated cells was approximated via reference gene primer amplification. Profiled with immunoSEQ multiplex PCR; TCRdb holds only in-frame clones, not every one. Clone size and V and J calls were adopted from that table, with D and trimming inferred from the DNA. Altogether roughly 290,000 clones are present, 75% to 90% being singletons, with the ten largest covering less than 2.5%. This sample was taken from a study of blood T cell repertoires in COVID-19. Study information: The United States, Italy and Spain were the sources of the acute and convalescent COVID-19 samples.

V was clipped by 4 bases and J by 4 bases, with 13 bases between them. This CDR3 has 14 residues. Germline V gives CDR1 LGHDT, CDR2 YNNKEL (reference sequence). The rearrangement joins TRBV3-1 (or the pseudogene TRBV3-2) to TRBJ1-2; D unclear. Sequenced: PBMCs or T cells enriched from blood (not recorded which). The sequence derives from a man in his thirties or forties who had recovered from COVID-19. The CDR3 region is CASSPTAGPYGYTF. CDR3 coding DNA: TGTGCCAGCAGCCCGACGGCAGGCCCCTATGGCTACACCTTC.